Shown below are 32 T cell receptor beta chains from a single sample sequenced in a study of T cell changes during pregnancy in multiple sclerosis. Here immunoSEQ multiplex PCR was the method, and the copy in TCRdb shows in-frame clones only, minus some. The sample records around 59,000 clones, about 90% being singletons. Sequences were derived from CD4+ T cells from peripheral blood mononuclear cells, sampled in the first trimester of pregnancy. Receptors were obtained from a female donor with multiple sclerosis, enrolled in a pregnancy study.

The J gene is TRBJ2-2, the V gene TRBV6-1; 13 bases agree with TRBD2. Germline assignment: CDR1 MNHNS and CDR2 SASEGT. V shed 4 bases and J 2 bases; nucleotides not matched to a gene: 4. The CDR3 runs 17 residues. CDR3 loop: CASSATSGGTNTGELFF. The CDR3 DNA reads TGTGCCAGCAGTGCGACTAGCGGGGGGACCAACACCGGGGAGCTGTTTTTT.

V gene TRBV30 combines with J gene TRBJ2-7; tentative D call: TRBD2 (6 bases). There are 11 residues in the CDR3. V lost 5 bases and J lost 3, with 8 bases in between. Germline CDR1 is GTSNPN and CDR2 is SVGIG (reference sequence). The CDR3 spells CAWGGGYEQYF. CDR3 sequence (DNA): TGTGCCTGGGGGGGAGGCTACGAGCAGTACTTC.

This chain joins TRBV7-9 and TRBJ2-1, with 7 nucleotides matching TRBD2. Germline loops: CDR1 SEHNR, CDR2 FQNEAQ (reference sequence). This CDR3 is 18 amino acids long. V was pared by 5 bases and J by 1 base, with 14 bases of the junction left unmatched. The CDR3 spells CASSPTPITSASYNEQFF. The CDR3 DNA sequence: TGTGCCAGCAGCCCCACGCCGATTACTAGCGCTTCCTACAATGAGCAGTTCTTC.

By share, this clone ranks as medium-sized. V usage is TRBV5-4 and J usage is TRBJ1-1; D unresolved. Trimming left V 0 bases short and J 0 bases short, with 9 bases between. The CDR3 is 15 amino acids. Germline CDR1 is SGHNT and CDR2 is YYREEE (reference sequence). The chain's CDR3 is CASSLEVSLNTEAFF. As DNA, the CDR3 is TGTGCCAGCAGCTTGGAAGTGAGCCTGAACACTGAAGCTTTCTTT. The full variable domain, completed using reference TRBV5-4 and TRBJ1-1, is ETGVTQSPTHLIKTRGQQVTLRCSSQSGHNTVSWYQQALGQGPQFIFQYYREEENGRGNFPPRFSGLQFPNYSSELNVNALELDDSALYLCASSLEVSLNTEAFFGQGTRLTVV.

This clone was found once. The chain carries TRBV5-6 and TRBJ1-5, with D hard to call. Trimming took 4 bases from V and 6 from J, leaving 11 bases between them. Germline V CDR1 and CDR2: SGHDT, YYEEEE. The CDR3 sequence is 13 residues long. The CDR3 nucleotides read TGTGCCAGCAGCCGAGCAGGTGGTCAGCCCCAGCATTTT. It encodes CASSRAGGQPQHF.

The chain joins TRBV14 to TRBJ1-6; the D is unclear. This CDR3 spans 16 amino acids. CDR1 is SGHDN and CDR2 is FVKESK in the germline V gene. Trimming shortened V by 1 base and J by 7 bases, and 14 bases separated the two germline ends. CDR3 sequence reads: CASSQGTVGGNSPLHF. In nucleotides, the CDR3 is TGTGCCAGCAGCCAAGGAACAGTGGGCGGGAATTCACCCCTCCACTTT.

The rearrangement uses TRBV14 and TRBJ1-4; the match to TRBD1 covers 9 bases. Germline values: CDR1 SGHDN, CDR2 FVKESK. The CDR3 sequence is 20 residues long. The V segment lost 4 bases and the J segment 7 bases; nucleotides outside the gene matches: 22. The CDR3 DNA sequence: TGTGCCAGCAGCCCCGAGGTAGGGGACAGGGTTGTCCGGGGGCGTGAAAAACTGTTTTTT. Translating gives CASSPEVGDRVVRGREKLFF.

V gene TRBV6-5 combines with J gene TRBJ2-6, with 7 positions matching TRBD1. Germline CDR1 is MNHEY and CDR2 is SVGAGI. The junction had 6 bases not matched to a gene; V was cut back by 6 bases and J by 4 bases. This CDR3 spans 15 amino acids. The CDR3 DNA sequence: TGTGCCAGCAGACAGACAGGGTCAGGGGCCAACGTCCTGACTTTC. As protein: CASRQTGSGANVLTF.

V gene TRBV6-5 combines with J gene TRBJ1-1, with unresolved D. The V end was cut by 5 bases, the J end by 3 bases, with 10 bases between. The V gene's germline CDR1 is MNHEY and CDR2 SVGAGI. This CDR3 comprises 13 residues. In DNA form, the CDR3 reads TGTGCCAGCAGTCCCGGAGATTACACTGAAGCTTTCTTT. It yields the protein CASSPGDYTEAFF.

The CDR3 here is CASSFSQGNSPLHF. CDR3 nucleotides: TGTGCCAGCAGCTTTTCGCAGGGCAATTCACCCCTCCACTTT. This chain links TRBV11-1 with TRBJ1-6, with D perhaps TRBD1 (5 bases). The V end lost 3 bases, the J end lost 7 bases, and 10 bases lay between the germline ends. Germline loops: CDR1 SGHAT, CDR2 FQDESV (reference sequence). The CDR3 consists of 14 residues.

The chain employs TRBV18 and TRBJ1-5; 8 nucleotides align to TRBD1. There are 14 residues in the CDR3. Germline V gene data show CDR1 as KGHSH and CDR2 as LQKENI. Trimming removed 5 bases from V and 4 bases from J; junction bases left unmatched: 4. The CDR3: CASSLTGENQPQHF. The CDR3 DNA sequence: TGTGCCAGCTCATTGACAGGGGAAAATCAGCCCCAGCATTTT.

This clone appeared a single time. This chain links TRBV7-3 with TRBJ2-3; D not resolved. The CDR3 spans 13 residues. V was clipped by 3 bases and J by 1 base, with 5 bases between them. Germline V gene sequence: CDR1 SGHTA, CDR2 FQGTGA. The CDR3 sequence: CASSLSRTDTQYF. For the CDR3, the DNA is TGTGCCAGCAGCTTGAGTCGCACAGATACGCAGTATTTT.

Written as DNA, the CDR3 is TGCGCCAGCAGCCGGGACTCCCCTTACGAGCAGTACTTC. Translated, it gives CASSRDSPYEQYF. V is TRBV5-1 and J is TRBJ2-7; possibly TRBD2 for D (6 bases). Trimming pared 4 bases from V and 4 bases from J, leaving 12 bases between. CDR3 length equals 13 residues. Germline CDR1 is SGHRS and CDR2 is YFSETQ.

The rearrangement joins TRBV29-1 to TRBJ2-5, with 7 bases that match TRBD1. Germline V gene lookup returns CDR1 SQVTM and CDR2 ANQGSEA. The CDR3 length is 13 residues. With 1 base clipped from V and 5 bases from J, the junction kept 4 bases outside the gene matches. In DNA form, the CDR3 reads TGCAGCGTTGAAGCAGGCAGGGGGGAGACCCAGTACTTC. Encoded protein: CSVEAGRGETQYF.

The J gene is TRBJ1-1, the V gene TRBV18, with D uncertain. Between the trimmed V and J ends, which lost 3 bases and 5 bases, there was a span of 16 bases. Per germline, CDR1 KGHSH and CDR2 LQKENI. This CDR3 comprises 15 residues. Here the CDR3 DNA reads TGTGCCAGCTCACCGTCTCCCCAGTATTTGACTGAAGCTTTCTTT. Protein product: CASSPSPQYLTEAFF.

V gene TRBV27 combines with J gene TRBJ2-5; D is unresolved. The CDR3 is 15 amino acids. CDR1 and CDR2 from the germline V gene are MNHEY and SMNVEV (reference sequence). The V and J ends lost 0 bases and 5 bases respectively, with 13 bases between them. CDR3 amino acids: CASSLSRLSSETQYF. The CDR3 DNA sequence: TGTGCCAGCAGTTTATCACGACTTAGCAGCGAGACCCAGTACTTC.

This chain links TRBV7-2 with TRBJ1-1; the D gene is possibly TRBD1 (5 bases). The V end was cut by 7 bases, the J end by 0 bases, with 12 bases between. CDR3 size: 14 residues. Germline lookup yields CDR1 SGHTA and CDR2 FQGNSA. The CDR3 spells CASKGREMNTEAFF. The CDR3 DNA reads TGTGCCAGCAAGGGGAGGGAAATGAACACTGAAGCTTTCTTT.

The chain links TRBV7-2 to TRBJ2-1, with 8 nucleotides matching TRBD2. Germline lookup yields CDR1 SGHTA and CDR2 FQGNSA. The trim removed 1 base at V and 3 bases at J, leaving 2 bases unmatched. CDR3 length equals 15 residues. CDR3 DNA: TGTGCCAGCAGCTTAGGCAGCGGGAGCTACAATGAGCAGTTCTTC. As protein: CASSLGSGSYNEQFF. Looking up the rest from reference TRBV7-2 and TRBJ2-1 gives the full variable domain: GAGVSQSPSNKVTEKGKDVELRCDPISGHTALYWYRQSLGQGLEFLIYFQGNSAPDKSGLPSDRFSAERTGGSVSTLTIQRTQQEDSAVYLCASSLGSGSYNEQFFGPGTRLTVL.

The table lists this clone with a count of one. This chain joins TRBV5-1 and TRBJ1-1; no definite D call. CDR3 length equals 15 residues. The V end lost 0 bases, the J end lost 0 bases, and 9 bases lay between the germline ends. Germline-derived CDR1 and CDR2 are SGHRS and YFSETQ. The CDR3 loop reads CASSLASVMNTEAFF. The CDR3, as DNA: TGCGCCAGCAGCTTGGCCTCAGTCATGAACACTGAAGCTTTCTTT.

The J gene is TRBJ1-1, the V gene TRBV19; D is unresolved. This CDR3 comprises 14 residues. Germline V gene sequence: CDR1 LNHDA, CDR2 SQIVND (reference sequence). V was pared by 1 base and J by 0 bases, with 6 bases between. CDR3 nucleotides: TGTGCCAGTAGTATAGGTGCGTTGAACACTGAAGCTTTCTTT. As protein: CASSIGALNTEAFF.

The rearrangement joins TRBV7-2 to TRBJ1-2; 8 bases align to TRBD1. This CDR3 has 14 amino acids. Germline trimming cut 5 bases from V and 4 bases from J; bases unmatched to any gene: 6. Germline CDR1 SGHTA, CDR2 FQGNSA. CDR3 in amino acids: CASSVDRATYGYTF. CDR3 DNA sequence: TGTGCCAGCAGCGTGGACAGGGCGACCTATGGCTACACCTTC. The entire variable domain, with the rest obtained from reference TRBV7-2 and TRBJ1-2, is as follows: GAGVSQSPSNKVTEKGKDVELRCDPISGHTALYWYRQSLGQGLEFLIYFQGNSAPDKSGLPSDRFSAERTGGSVSTLTIQRTQQEDSAVYLCASSVDRATYGYTFGSGTRLTVV.

This chain uses TRBV15 with TRBJ2-7; tentatively, D is TRBD1 (5 bases). The germline CDR1 and CDR2 sequences are LNHNV and YYDKDF (reference sequence). The CDR3 consists of 16 residues. Trimming removed 0 bases at V and 1 base at J, with 13 bases between. The CDR3 spells CATSRELQGASYEQYF. Written as DNA, the CDR3 is TGTGCCACCAGCAGAGAGCTCCAGGGCGCGTCCTACGAGCAGTACTTC.

V is TRBV13 and J is TRBJ2-3; a possible D gene is TRBD2 (7 bases). CDR3 length: 14 residues. V was trimmed by 5 bases and J by 4 bases, leaving 13 bases between them. The germline V gene encodes CDR1 PRHDT and CDR2 FYEKMQ (reference sequence). CDR3 bases: TGTGCCAGCAGCGACCGAGGGGGGGCAGATACGCAGTATTTT. Translated: CASSDRGGADTQYF.

The V and J genes are TRBV29-1 and TRBJ2-7; TRBD2 matches 7 bases. Germline trimming cut 7 bases from V and 2 bases from J; bases unmatched to any gene: 5. CDR3 length: 12 amino acids. Germline loops: CDR1 SQVTM, CDR2 ANQGSEA. The CDR3 is CSAGRVPYEQYF. DNA of the CDR3: TGCAGCGCTGGGAGGGTTCCCTACGAGCAGTACTTC.

This chain joins TRBV6-1 and TRBJ1-5; D gene ambiguous. V shed 1 base and J shed 2 bases, with 12 bases lying between them. Germline CDR1 is MNHNS and CDR2 is SASEGT. CDR3 length: 16 amino acids. For the CDR3, the DNA is TGTGCCAGCAGTGAAGTCGCGGTATCGGGCAATCAGCCCCAGCATTTT. This encodes CASSEVAVSGNQPQHF.

The chain joins TRBV10-3 to TRBJ1-2; 8 positions match TRBD1. Losses at the gene ends were 5 bases for V and 5 bases for J; bases not matched to a gene: 16. The germline CDR1 and CDR2 sequences are ENHRY and SYGVKD. There are 17 residues in the CDR3. The CDR3 sequence is CAISSGARQGRDYGYTF. The DNA of the CDR3 is TGTGCCATCAGTTCAGGCGCGCGACAGGGGAGGGATTATGGCTACACCTTC.

The rearrangement joins TRBV6-5 to TRBJ2-7; TRBD1 is a possible D gene (6 bases). V was cut by 2 bases and J by 1 base, with 12 bases left in between. The CDR3 is made up of 15 amino acids. Germline loops: CDR1 MNHEY, CDR2 SVGAGI. The CDR3 is CASSYATGISYEQYF. DNA for the CDR3: TGTGCCAGCAGTTACGCGACAGGTATATCCTACGAGCAGTACTTC.

This clone was found a few times. This chain joins TRBV10-3 and TRBJ1-1; TRBD1 might be the D (6 bases). This CDR3 spans 14 amino acids. Trimming cost V 11 bases and J 4 bases, with 20 bases left between them. Per germline, CDR1 ENHRY and CDR2 SYGVKD. As DNA, the CDR3 is TGTGCCTCCGGGAGGGCAGGGGAAGTCACTGAAGCTTTCTTT. Protein product: CASGRAGEVTEAFF.

This chain joins TRBV25-1 and TRBJ1-1, with 7 bases that match TRBD1. Germline V gives CDR1 MGHDK, CDR2 SYGVNS. After removal of 3 bases from V and 11 bases from J, the junction contained 12 bases not matched to a gene. The CDR3 covers 14 residues. DNA of the CDR3: TGTGCCAGCAGTGAGCTGACAGGGCCGGGTGGGGCTTTCTTT. This gives the protein CASSELTGPGGAFF. The full variable domain, completed using reference TRBV25-1 and TRBJ1-1, is EADIYQTPRYLVIGTGKKITLECSQTMGHDKMYWYQQDPGMELHLIHYSYGVNSTEKGDLSSESTVSRIRTEHFPLTLESARPSHTSQYLCASSELTGPGGAFFGQGTRLTVV.

V usage is TRBV4-3 and J usage is TRBJ1-1; perhaps TRBD1 as D (6 bases). The V gene lost 1 base and the J gene lost 3 bases, with 9 bases spanning the gap. Germline V gene data show CDR1 as LGHNA and CDR2 as YSLEER. The CDR3 spans 14 residues. The CDR3 DNA is TGCGCCAGCAGCCAAGTTCCAGGGGACACTGAAGCTTTCTTT. This encodes CASSQVPGDTEAFF.

This chain connects TRBV30 to TRBJ1-6; 8 bases align to TRBD1. CDR1 is GTSNPN, CDR2 SVGIG, per germline (reference sequence). The CDR3 is made up of 16 amino acids. Germline trimming cut 2 bases from V and 4 bases from J; bases unmatched to any gene: 7. CDR3 in DNA: TGTGCCTGGAGTTCCGGGCAGGGGGCGTATAATTCACCCCTCCACTTT. As protein: CAWSSGQGAYNSPLHF.

The chain uses TRBV30 and TRBJ1-2, with D hard to call. Germline V gene sequence: CDR1 GTSNPN, CDR2 SVGIG (reference sequence). V lost 3 bases to trimming and J lost 4 bases, with 6 bases between them. The CDR3 spans 11 residues. DNA of the CDR3: TGTGCCTGGAGCAGACTCTATGGCTACACCTTC. Translation: CAWSRLYGYTF.